The 8 T cell receptor beta chains below come from one sample, sequenced in a study of early T cells in non-severe SARS-CoV-2 infection. TCRdb re-analysed the 5' RACE reads in MiXCR, keeping a single row per CDR3 protein. The sample has about 70,000 distinct CDR3 sequences, 5% seen once. The sequences come from whole blood, collected at baseline. The receptors originated from an adult who was a healthcare worker with PCR-confirmed SARS-CoV-2 infection or an uninfected control (not recorded which).

In its sample, this clonotype was seen many times. The rearrangement uses TRBV7-2 and TRBJ2-3, with no clear D. There are 13 residues in the CDR3. Germline-derived CDR1 and CDR2 are SGHTA and FQGNSA. Trimming stripped 2 bases from V and 10 bases from J, with 13 bases between. CDR3 sequence: CASSLSAPSSQYF. CDR3 DNA: TGTGCCAGCAGCTTATCTGCCCCAAGTTCGCAGTATTTT. Full variable domain (rest looked up from reference TRBV7-2 and TRBJ2-3): GAGVSQSPSNKVTEKGKDVELRCDPISGHTALYWYRQSLGQGLEFLIYFQGNSAPDKSGLPSDRFSAERTGGSVSTLTIQRTQQEDSAVYLCASSLSAPSSQYFGPGTRLTVL.

There are many counts of this clonotype. The chain has TRBV28 and TRBJ2-1; weak D call: TRBD2 (5 bases). The CDR3 runs 15 residues. Germline CDR1 reads MDHEN; CDR2 reads SYDVKM. Deletions cut 7 bases from V and 2 bases from J, with 15 bases between. In DNA, the CDR3 is TGTGCCAGCAAGAAACTAGACGGGCCCTACAATGAGCAGTTCTTC. Translation: CASKKLDGPYNEQFF.

The chain carries TRBV6-1 and TRBJ1-1; D remains unclear. The CDR3 has 13 residues. Germline V gene data show CDR1 as MNHNS and CDR2 as SASEGT. Deletions cut 6 bases from V and 3 bases from J, with 11 bases between. CDR3 amino acids: CASSAILDTEAFF. CDR3 DNA sequence: TGTGCCAGCAGCGCTATTCTGGACACTGAAGCTTTCTTT.

In this sample, this clonotype turned up many times. The chain couples TRBV3-1 to TRBJ1-4; 11 bases fit TRBD1. Germline-derived CDR1 and CDR2 are LGHDT and YNNKEL (reference sequence). J was trimmed by 5 bases and V by 5 bases; bases with no gene match: 13. The length of the CDR3 is 18 residues. CDR3 bases: TGTGCCAGCAGCGCGAGCGGGACAGGGGGTTTCCAAAATGAAAAACTGTTTTTT. This translates into CASSASGTGGFQNEKLFF.

Many counts were recorded for this clonotype. As the CDR3 is not closed by the conserved phenylalanine or tryptophan, this likely results from a read error. The CDR3, as DNA: TGTGCCAGCAGTCTCCAAGAGACCCAGTACCTC. Its translation is CASSLQETQYL. The J gene is TRBJ2-5, the V gene TRBV12-3 or TRBV12-4; no clear D. The CDR3 is 11 amino acids. Trimming shortened V by 5 bases and J by 1 base, and 2 bases separated the two germline ends.

This clonotype came up a few times. The V call is TRBV6-1, the J call TRBJ2-1, with D possibly matching TRBD1 (5 bases). The length of the CDR3 is 16 residues. Between the trimmed V and J ends, which lost 1 base and 3 bases, there was a span of 13 bases. CDR1 and CDR2 from the germline V gene are MNHNS and SASEGT. The CDR3 DNA is TGTGCCAGCAGTGAAGTGTCAGGGTCACTCTACAATGAGCAGTTCTTC. This encodes CASSEVSGSLYNEQFF.

The CDR3 nucleotides read TGTGCCAGCAGTTTAACGGGGCCCCCCGGGGAGCTGTTTTTT. This translates into CASSLTGPPGELFF. V is TRBV12-3 or TRBV12-4 and J is TRBJ2-2; D is perhaps TRBD1 or TRBD2 (5 bases each). The V end was cut by 2 bases, the J end by 6 bases, with 10 bases between. The CDR3 spans 14 residues.

This clonotype has just a few counts. V usage is TRBV6-5 and J usage is TRBJ2-7; 13 positions match TRBD2. CDR1 and CDR2 from the germline V gene are MNHEY and SVGAGI. CDR3 size: 16 residues. J was trimmed by 4 bases and V by 10 bases; bases with no gene match: 13. The CDR3 loop reads CATHLPPTSGRYEQYF. For the CDR3, the DNA is TGTGCCACCCACCTCCCCCCGACTAGCGGGAGGTACGAGCAGTACTTC.